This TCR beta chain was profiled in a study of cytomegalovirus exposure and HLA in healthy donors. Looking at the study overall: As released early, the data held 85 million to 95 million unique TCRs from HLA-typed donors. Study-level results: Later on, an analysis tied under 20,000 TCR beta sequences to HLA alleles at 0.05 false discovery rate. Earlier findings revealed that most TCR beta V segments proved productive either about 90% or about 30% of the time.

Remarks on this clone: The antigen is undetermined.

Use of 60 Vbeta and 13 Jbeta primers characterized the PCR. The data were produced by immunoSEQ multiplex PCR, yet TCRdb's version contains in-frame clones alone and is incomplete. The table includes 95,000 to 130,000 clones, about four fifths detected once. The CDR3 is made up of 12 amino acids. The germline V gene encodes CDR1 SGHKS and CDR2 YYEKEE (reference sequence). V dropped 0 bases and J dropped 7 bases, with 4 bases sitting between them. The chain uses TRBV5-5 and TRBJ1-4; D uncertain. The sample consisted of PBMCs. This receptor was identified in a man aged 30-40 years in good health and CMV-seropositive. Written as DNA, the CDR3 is TGTGCCAGCAGCTTGGGGAGTGAAAAACTGTTTTTT. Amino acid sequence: CASSLGSEKLFF.